This TCR beta chain was obtained from a study of T cell repertoires in cytomegalovirus infection. Study-level background: CMV infection plus the matching HLA type was flagged by public TCR beta signatures.

TCRdb reanalysed the reads using MiXCR and keeps one entry per CDR3 protein. The sample has fewer than 85,000 distinct CDR3 sequences, about 4% seen once. CDR3 length: 13 residues. Germline lookup yields CDR1 SGHTA and CDR2 FQGNSA. V dropped 0 bases and J dropped 8 bases, with 8 bases sitting between them. Whole-study findings and limits: Summed frequency of shared TCR beta families picked out CMV carriers who also had the relevant HLA. In two of eight donors, the top clonotype was HLA-C-restricted CMV-specific.

This clonotype was seen many times. Its antigen is not identified. The J gene is TRBJ2-1, the V gene TRBV7-2; D not resolved. This receptor was obtained from a human donor in good health (CMV status not recorded). Some clones in this sample may be carry-over from other donors' samples. Source material: PBMCs. CDR3 sequence (DNA): TGTGCCAGCAGCTTAGCGGCTCTCGATGAGCAGTTCTTC. It codes for CASSLAALDEQFF.